These 12 T cell receptor beta chains came from one sample sequenced in a study of siplizumab effects on memory and regulatory T cells. Data came from immunoSEQ multiplex PCR; TCRdb stores just in-frame clones and leaves some out. Here the sample spans about 69,000 clones, around nine tenths being singletons. The source material was Tregs sorted from blood. The receptor source for this set is a human donor in good health.

V is TRBV2 and J is TRBJ1-5; D possibly corresponds to TRBD1 (5 bases). Germline CDR1 SNHLY, CDR2 FYNNEI. The V gene lost 4 bases and the J gene lost 7 bases, with 11 bases spanning the gap. The CDR3 runs 13 residues. In nucleotides, the CDR3 is TGTGCCAGCAGTGCAATATCAGGGCAGCCCCAGCATTTT. It is translated as CASSAISGQPQHF.

This chain links TRBV6-5 with TRBJ2-5, with 10 bases that match TRBD2. The trim removed 6 bases at V and 4 bases at J, leaving 8 bases unmatched. The CDR3 contains 15 residues. Per the germline V gene, CDR1 is MNHEY and CDR2 is SVGAGI. The CDR3 reads CASRRIAGGLETQYF. CDR3 DNA: TGTGCCAGCAGGAGGATAGCGGGAGGATTAGAGACCCAGTACTTC.

This clone was observed a single time. This chain uses TRBV19 with TRBJ2-1; D may correspond to TRBD1 or TRBD2 (6 bases each). Germline V CDR1 and CDR2: LNHDA, SQIVND (reference sequence). The V end lost 5 bases, the J end lost 3 bases, and 14 bases lay between the germline ends. The CDR3 consists of 15 residues. CDR3 sequence: CASSQRRGDYNEQFF. Written as DNA, the CDR3 is TGTGCCAGTAGTCAGCGGAGGGGGGACTACAATGAGCAGTTCTTC.

The CDR3 loop reads CAISEPTGAREVMGEQFF. In nucleotides, the CDR3 is TGTGCCATCAGTGAGCCTACGGGGGCCAGGGAGGTGATGGGTGAGCAGTTCTTC. The V gene is TRBV10-3, the J gene TRBJ2-1; D could derive from TRBD1 or TRBD2 (6 bases each). This CDR3 has 18 amino acids. With 2 bases removed from V and 9 bases from J, the gap between germline ends came to 26 bases. Germline lookup yields CDR1 ENHRY and CDR2 SYGVKD.

This clone was seen only once. The rearrangement uses TRBV7-2 and TRBJ2-3; 16 bases are shared with TRBD2. In germline, CDR1 is SGHTA, CDR2 FQGNSA. V was clipped by 2 bases and J by 7 bases; unmatched bases: 3. The CDR3 totals 16 residues. CDR3: CASSLQGLAGGNTQYF. The DNA for the CDR3 is TGTGCCAGCAGCTTACAGGGACTAGCGGGAGGGAATACGCAGTATTTT.

This rearrangement joins TRBV6-1 to TRBJ2-3; D is possibly TRBD1 or TRBD2 (5 bases each). The CDR3 has 14 residues. Trimming took 5 bases from V and 11 from J, leaving 20 bases between them. The germline V gene encodes CDR1 MNHNS and CDR2 SASEGT. CDR3 DNA: TGTGCCAGCAGTCCCACCCGGGGCGGATATGGGCAGTATTTT. Protein sequence: CASSPTRGGYGQYF.

This rearrangement joins TRBV6-5 to TRBJ2-1; 7 positions agree with TRBD1. Germline V gives CDR1 MNHEY, CDR2 SVGAGI. CDR3 length equals 13 residues. V dropped 5 bases and J dropped 6; count of bases not matched to a gene: 4. CDR3 DNA sequence: TGTGCCAGCAGTCGTACAGGGGTCAATGAGCAGTTCTTC. Translated, it gives CASSRTGVNEQFF.

This sequence joins TRBV11-3 and TRBJ1-3; D is perhaps TRBD1 (5 bases). The CDR3 sequence is 16 residues long. Trimming removed 5 bases at V and 0 bases at J, with 14 bases between. Germline V CDR1 and CDR2: SGHNT, YENEEA. The CDR3 nucleotides are TGTGCCAGCAGCCCTAGCTTCGGGGGCTCTGGAAACACCATATATTTT. Protein product: CASSPSFGGSGNTIYF.

This chain joins TRBV30 and TRBJ2-4; 8 positions agree with TRBD1. V lost 0 bases, J lost 0 bases, and 4 bases stayed unmatched. Germline loops: CDR1 GTSNPN, CDR2 SVGIG (reference sequence). The length of the CDR3 is 16 residues. The CDR3 DNA reads TGTGCCTGGAGTGTAGGGCAGGGGGCAGCCAAAAACATTCAGTACTTC. It encodes CAWSVGQGAAKNIQYF.

The V and J genes are TRBV27 and TRBJ2-7; weak D call: TRBD2 (6 bases). Per germline, CDR1 MNHEY and CDR2 SMNVEV (reference sequence). This CDR3 region has 16 residues. V lost 6 bases to trimming and J lost 5 bases, with 23 bases between them. The CDR3 sequence is CASSLYLTGAAHEQYF. As DNA, the CDR3 is TGTGCCAGCAGCCTCTATCTGACGGGAGCGGCCCACGAGCAGTACTTC.

This chain links TRBV29-1 with TRBJ2-5, with D perhaps TRBD1 (6 bases). Germline values: CDR1 SQVTM, CDR2 ANQGSEA. The CDR3 is 12 residues long. The V and J ends lost 4 bases and 4 bases respectively, with 10 bases between them. The CDR3 DNA reads as TGCAGCGTTGGCAGGGGAAGAGAGACCCAGTACTTC. Its translation: CSVGRGRETQYF.

This chain joins TRBV5-1 and TRBJ2-2, with 13 positions matching TRBD2. CDR1 is SGHRS, CDR2 YFSETQ, per germline. The CDR3 has 16 residues. V shed 4 bases, J shed 4 bases, and the junction held 4 bases outside the gene matches. Here the CDR3 reads CASSLRTSGGTGELFF. Written as DNA, the CDR3 is TGCGCCAGCAGCCTACGGACTAGCGGGGGCACCGGGGAGCTGTTTTTT.